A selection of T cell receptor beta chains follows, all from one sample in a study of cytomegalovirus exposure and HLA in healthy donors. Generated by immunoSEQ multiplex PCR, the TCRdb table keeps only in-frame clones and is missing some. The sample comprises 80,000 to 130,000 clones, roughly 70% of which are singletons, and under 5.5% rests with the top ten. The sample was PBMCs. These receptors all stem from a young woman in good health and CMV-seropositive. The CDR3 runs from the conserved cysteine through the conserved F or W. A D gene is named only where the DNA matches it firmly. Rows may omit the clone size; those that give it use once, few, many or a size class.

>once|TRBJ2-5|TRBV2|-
TGTGCCAGCAGCAGACTACTACAAGAGACCCAGTACTTC
CASSRLLQETQYF
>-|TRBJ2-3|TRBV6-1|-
TGTGCCAGCATTTTCCCCCCACACACAGATACGCAGTATTTT
CASIFPPHTDTQYF
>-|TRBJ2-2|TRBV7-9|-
TGTGCCAGCAGCCCGCCGCGGGCGAACACCGGGGAGCTGTTTTTT
CASSPPRANTGELFF
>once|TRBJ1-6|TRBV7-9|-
TGTGCCAGCAGCAGCCAGTCAGGGGAGTCACCCCTCCACTTT
CASSSQSGESPLHF
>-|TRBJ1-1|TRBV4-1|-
TGCGCCAGCAGCCAGGCACATACAGGGAGCGTTGAAGCTTTCTTT
CASSQAHTGSVEAFF
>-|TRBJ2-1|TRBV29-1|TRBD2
TGCAGCGTACAAGCGGGAGTGGAGCAGTTCTTC
CSVQAGVEQFF
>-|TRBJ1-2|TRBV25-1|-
TGTGCCAGCAGTGAATCCCGGACACATTTCAACTATGGCTACACCTTC
CASSESRTHFNYGYTF
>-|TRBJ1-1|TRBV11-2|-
TGTGCCAGCAGCTTAGATCGGGGGTACACTGAAGCTTTCTTT
CASSLDRGYTEAFF
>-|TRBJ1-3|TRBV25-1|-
TGTGCCAGCAGAGGGAGTCCTGGAAACACCATATATTTT
CASRGSPGNTIYF
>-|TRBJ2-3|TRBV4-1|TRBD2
TGCGCCAGCAGCATCGGACTAGCGGGAGGTGGAGATACGCAGTATTTT
CASSIGLAGGGDTQYF
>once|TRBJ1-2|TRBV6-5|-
TGTGCCAGCAGTTATAGAGGGGAGGGGGGCTACACCTTC
CASSYRGEGGYTF
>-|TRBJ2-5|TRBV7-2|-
TGTGCCAGCAGCTTAGCGGACTGGACTTCTGAAGAGACCCAGTACTTC
CASSLADWTSEETQYF
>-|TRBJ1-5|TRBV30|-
TGTGCCTGGAGTCGGGAGGGGGATCAGCCCCAGCATTTT
CAWSREGDQPQHF
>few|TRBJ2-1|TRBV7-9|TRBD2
TGTGCCAGCAGCTTAAGGGGTGGGAGGGAGGATGAGCAGTTCTTC
CASSLRGGREDEQFF
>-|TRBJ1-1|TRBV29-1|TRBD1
TGCAGCGTTGACCCGGACAGGGGGCAAATGAACACTGAAGCTTTCTTT
CSVDPDRGQMNTEAFF
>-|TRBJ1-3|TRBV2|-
TGTGCCAGCATTCGACGGGGGGGGAGATCGGGAAACACCATATATTTT
CASIRRGGRSGNTIYF
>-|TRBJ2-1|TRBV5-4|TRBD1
TGTGCCAGCAGCTTGCCGGGACAGGGGGCCTATGAGCAGTTCTTC
CASSLPGQGAYEQFF
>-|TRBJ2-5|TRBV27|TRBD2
TGTGCCAGCAGTCTCACTTGGGGAGGGCCTGAGACCCAGTACTTC
CASSLTWGGPETQYF
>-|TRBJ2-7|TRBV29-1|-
TGCAGCGTTCGGATAGCTAGAGAGCAGTACTTC
CSVRIAREQYF
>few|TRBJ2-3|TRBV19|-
TGTGCCAGTACCCAAACGCGGGTGAGCGCTGGTACAGATACGCAGTATTTT
CASTQTRVSAGTDTQYF
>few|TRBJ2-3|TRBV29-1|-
TGCAGCGTTTCGAGCACAGATACGCAGTATTTT
CSVSSTDTQYF
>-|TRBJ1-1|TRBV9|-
TGTGCCAGCAGCGCCACAGCAGGCCTTGAAGCTTTCTTT
CASSATAGLEAFF
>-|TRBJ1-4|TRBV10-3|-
TGTGCCATCAGTGGGACAGATCGGGAAAAACTGTTTTTT
CAISGTDREKLFF
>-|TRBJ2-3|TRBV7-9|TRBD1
TGTGCCAGCAGAAGGGACAGGGGTAGCACAGATACGCAGTATTTT
CASRRDRGSTDTQYF
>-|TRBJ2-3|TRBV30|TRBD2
TGTGCCTGGAGACTAGCGGGAGGGCATGATACGCAGTATTTT
CAWRLAGGHDTQYF
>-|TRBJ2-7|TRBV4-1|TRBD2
TGCGCCAGCAGCCCGGGACTAGCGGGCGGCCCCTCCTACGAGCAGTACTTC
CASSPGLAGGPSYEQYF
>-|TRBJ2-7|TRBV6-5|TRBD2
TGTGCCAGCAGGGCGGGAGGCACTTACGAGCAGTACTTC
CASRAGGTYEQYF
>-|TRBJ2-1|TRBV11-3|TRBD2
TGTGCCAGCAGCAAAGAGGGCGGGAGGGAGCAGTTCTTC
CASSKEGGREQFF
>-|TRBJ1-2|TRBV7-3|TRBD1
TGTGCCAGCAGCCCCGACAGGGGGCTAGGCTACACCTTC
CASSPDRGLGYTF
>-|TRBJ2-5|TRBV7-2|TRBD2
TGTGCCAGCAGGAGGAGCGGGAGCGAGTCGGAGACCCAGTACTTC
CASRRSGSESETQYF
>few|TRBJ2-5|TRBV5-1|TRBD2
TGCGCCAGCAGCTTGGGGACTAGCGGGAAAGAAGAGACCCAGTACTTC
CASSLGTSGKEETQYF
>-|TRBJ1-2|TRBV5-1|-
TGCGCCAGCAGCTTTCTAAAATTTGAAGCTAACTATGGCTACACCTTC
CASSFLKFEANYGYTF
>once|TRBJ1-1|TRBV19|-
TGTGCCAGTAGTATTGGGAATCCGGGGTCTGAAGCTTTCTTT
CASSIGNPGSEAFF
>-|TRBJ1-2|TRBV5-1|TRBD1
TGCGCCAGCAGGCCGCCGGGACAGGGGGGCTTATTCCATGGCTACACCTTC
CASRPPGQGGLFHGYTF
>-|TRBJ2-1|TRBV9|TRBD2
TGTGCCAGCAGTCCCGGAAGCGGGGTCAATGAGCAGTTCTTC
CASSPGSGVNEQFF
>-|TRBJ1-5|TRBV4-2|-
TGTGCCAGCAGCCAAGATTTAGGGGAGGATTATAGCAATCAGCCCCAGCATTTT
CASSQDLGEDYSNQPQHF